The entry that follows covers one TCR beta chain sequence. What it binds is not known. The data belong to a study of shared clonotypes between healthy human individuals. The CDR3 length is 14 residues. Trimming cost V 4 bases and J 4 bases; bases outside gene matches: 5. Per the germline V gene, CDR1 is SGHNT and CDR2 is YYREEE (reference sequence). TCRdb's table, derived via immunoSEQ multiplex PCR, lists solely in-frame clones and lacks some. The table records approximately 650,000 clones, roughly 95% of them present only once. Study-wide results and caveats: The represented genetic and exposure-history diversity was limited by the small number of donors. Rarefaction showed that sequencing of sorted subsets was incomplete (despite large depth). Generation probability values for non-shared clonotypes were lower than those for clonotypes shared by all four donors.

Naive CD8 populations comprised CD45RO-negative cells positively selected for CCR7, excluding terminally differentiated effector memory CD45RA+ cells. Nashville, Tennessee was home to all donors, who were Caucasian adults. The receptor was derived from a woman aged 25 to 45 in good health. The chain links TRBV5-4 to TRBJ2-1, with 7 bases matching TRBD2. Material: naive CD8+ T cells sorted from blood. CDR3 bases: TGTGCCAGCAGCGAAACAGCGGGATACAATGAGCAGTTCTTC. Its protein product is CASSETAGYNEQFF. The complete variable domain, with remaining parts taken from reference TRBV5-4 and TRBJ2-1, reads ETGVTQSPTHLIKTRGQQVTLRCSSQSGHNTVSWYQQALGQGPQFIFQYYREEENGRGNFPPRFSGLQFPNYSSELNVNALELDDSALYLCASSETAGYNEQFFGPGTRLTVL.